This T cell receptor (beta chain) was obtained from a study of blood T cells in healthy people across ages. Findings and limits, study-wide: Possibly, changes in expanded clonotypes were confounded because donor CMV status was unknown. From one million sequenced T cells, diversity estimates were lower bounds.

Notes on this clonotype: What it recognizes is unknown.

This CDR3 has 15 amino acids. The ends were cut back, 7 bases at V and 9 bases at J, with 22 bases in the middle. Per germline, CDR1 MGHDK and CDR2 SYGVNS. Sample-barcoded 5' priming and a J-beta primer mix drove a second PCR of 7 to 11 cycles. TCRdb passed the 5' RACE reads through MiXCR, listing each CDR3 protein once. The sample includes approximately 730,000 distinct CDR3 sequences, roughly 44% of them seen just once. This receptor was obtained from a woman aged 55-70 years in good health. Sequencing was performed on blood. The J gene is TRBJ2-1, the V gene TRBV25-1; D unclear. The CDR3 protein is CASTDTGSPHGEQFF. As DNA, the CDR3 is TGTGCCAGCACCGATACGGGCTCCCCGCACGGTGAGCAGTTCTTC.